The T cell receptor beta chain described here comes from a study of blood T cell repertoires in COVID-19. Looking at the study overall: Specimens from acute and convalescent COVID-19 originated in the United States, Italy and Spain. PBMCs, B-cell-depleted T cells, or T cells provided the cDNA or gDNA that made up the material.

In the original analysis: How many nucleated cells were present was estimated from reference gene primer amplification. Produced via immunoSEQ multiplex PCR; TCRdb's table is partial and in-frame only. V, J and clone size reflect that table, while D and trimming were determined from the DNA. The data show 75,000 to 100,000 clones, roughly 84% seen once. The length of the CDR3 is 16 residues. Germline loops: CDR1 LNHDA, CDR2 SQIVND (reference sequence). The trim removed 6 bases at V and 9 bases at J, leaving 10 bases unmatched. The sequenced material came from peripheral blood. The chain uses TRBV19 and TRBJ2-1; TRBD2 matches 14 bases. The origin of this receptor is a woman of 80 years or more with acute or convalescent COVID-19. CDR3 in amino acids: CASSPRLAGGSREQFF. DNA of the CDR3: TGTGCCAGTAGCCCTCGACTAGCGGGAGGGTCACGTGAGCAGTTCTTC. Full variable domain (missing parts from reference TRBV19 and TRBJ2-1): DGGITQSPKYLFRKEGQNVTLSCEQNLNHDAMYWYRQDPGQGLRLIYYSQIVNDFQKGDIAEGYSVSREKKESFPLTVTSAQKNPTAFYLCASSPRLAGGSREQFFGPGTRLTVL.